Below are 30 T cell receptor beta chains sequenced from a single sample in a study. Measured with immunoSEQ multiplex PCR; TCRdb has only the in-frame clones, and not every one. The sample yields tens of thousands of clones, just over 90% seen once. What was sequenced was PBMCs. The source of these receptors is a man aged 35-49 years with rheumatoid arthritis.

This chain links TRBV28 with TRBJ1-1, with D unresolved. The ends were cut back, 5 bases at V and 6 bases at J, with 16 bases in the middle. CDR3 size: 14 residues. Germline V CDR1 and CDR2: MDHEN, SYDVKM. CDR3 nucleotides: TGTGCCAGCAGTGACCCTCTGGGGATCCCTGAAGCTTTCTTT. Protein product: CASSDPLGIPEAFF.

This clone has just a few counts. This chain joins TRBV19 and TRBJ1-5; no firm D call. Germline CDR1 LNHDA, CDR2 SQIVND (reference sequence). With 3 bases removed from V and 5 bases from J, the gap between germline ends came to 17 bases. CDR3 length: 16 amino acids. Here the CDR3 reads CASSIKARLVHQPQHF. Written as DNA, the CDR3 is TGTGCCAGTAGTATTAAGGCCAGGTTGGTTCATCAGCCCCAGCATTTT. The complete variable domain, with remaining parts taken from reference TRBV19 and TRBJ1-5, reads DGGITQSPKYLFRKEGQNVTLSCEQNLNHDAMYWYRQDPGQGLRLIYYSQIVNDFQKGDIAEGYSVSREKKESFPLTVTSAQKNPTAFYLCASSIKARLVHQPQHFGDGTRLSIL.

The chain carries TRBV7-2 and TRBJ2-3; 11 bases align to TRBD2. J gave up 6 bases and V 2 bases, and 16 bases lay outside the gene matches. This CDR3 has 19 residues. Per the germline V gene, CDR1 is SGHTA and CDR2 is FQGNSA. In DNA, the CDR3 is TGTGCCAGCAGCTTAACTTTCGGGACTAGCGGTCGCATGGTGGATACGCAGTATTTT. Amino acids: CASSLTFGTSGRMVDTQYF.

As for this clone: Different DNA sequences within this sample yield the same CDR3. The rearrangement joins TRBV18 to TRBJ1-5; D is unresolved. Germline assignment: CDR1 KGHSH and CDR2 LQKENI. The ends were cut back, 2 bases at V and 1 base at J, with 3 bases in the middle. The CDR3 length is 13 residues. CDR3 in amino acids: CASSPGSNQPQHF. As DNA, the CDR3 is TGTGCCAGCTCACCAGGGAGCAATCAGCCCCAGCATTTT.

CDR3 bases: TGTGCCAGCACCCTGGACACCCTCTACGAGCAGTACTTC. It codes for CASTLDTLYEQYF. The chain carries TRBV2 and TRBJ2-7, with D possibly being TRBD1 (5 bases). Germline V gives CDR1 SNHLY, CDR2 FYNNEI. CDR3 length: 13 amino acids. Trimming removed 7 bases from V and 3 bases from J, with 13 bases in between. Filled out from reference TRBV2 and TRBJ2-7, the complete variable domain reads EPEVTQTPSHQVTQMGQEVILRCVPISNHLYFYWYRQILGQKVEFLVSFYNNEISEKSEIFDDQFSVERPDGSNFTLKIRSTKLEDSAMYFCASTLDTLYEQYFGPGTRLTVT.

This sequence joins TRBV30 and TRBJ1-1; D is unresolved. CDR1 is GTSNPN, CDR2 SVGIG, per germline (reference sequence). The CDR3 runs 15 residues. The germline V and J ends were trimmed by 3 bases and 0 bases, with 14 bases remaining between them. The DNA of the CDR3 is TGTGCCTGGAGCCCCGGGCGGCCCGTGAACACTGAAGCTTTCTTT. Its protein product is CAWSPGRPVNTEAFF.

This clone was counted once. The chain couples TRBV7-3 to TRBJ1-2, with no clear D. Trimming shortened V by 2 bases and J by 4 bases, and 14 bases separated the two germline ends. This CDR3 is built from 15 residues. The germline V gene has CDR1 SGHTA and CDR2 FQGTGA. The CDR3 protein is CASSLAVGIGYGYTF. The CDR3 bases are TGTGCCAGCAGCTTAGCGGTAGGGATCGGCTATGGCTACACCTTC.

The chain employs TRBV18 and TRBJ1-2, with D uncertain. V was cut by 6 bases and J by 4 bases, with 24 bases left in between. Germline V gives CDR1 KGHSH, CDR2 LQKENI. This CDR3 is 17 amino acids long. The CDR3 DNA reads TGTGCCAGCTCCCCTTTCTCTTTATCTGCCAACTCCTATGGCTACACCTTC. Its translation: CASSPFSLSANSYGYTF. Variable domain in full (rest from reference TRBV18 and TRBJ1-2): NAGVMQNPRHLVRRRGQEARLRCSPMKGHSHVYWYRQLPEEGLKFMVYLQKENIIDESGMPKERFSAEFPKEGPSILRIQQVVRGDSAAYFCASSPFSLSANSYGYTFGSGTRLTVV.

The V gene is TRBV19, the J gene TRBJ1-1, with 7 bases aligning to TRBD1. The CDR3 has 13 amino acids. V shed 5 bases, J shed 8 bases, and the junction held 8 bases outside the gene matches. Germline V gives CDR1 LNHDA, CDR2 SQIVND (reference sequence). In DNA form, the CDR3 reads TGTGCCAGTAGTCCCGCCCCCAGGGGGGAAGCTTTCTTT. Residues: CASSPAPRGEAFF.

J is TRBJ1-1 and V is TRBV19; the match to TRBD1 covers 10 bases. Germline V gives CDR1 LNHDA, CDR2 SQIVND (reference sequence). The CDR3 runs to 15 residues. The V and J ends lost 7 bases and 4 bases, in that order; junction bases with no gene match: 9. In nucleotides, the CDR3 is TGTGCCAGTACCACAGTGGGACAGGGGCTCACTGAAGCTTTCTTT. It yields the protein CASTTVGQGLTEAFF. The full variable domain, rest sourced from reference TRBV19 and TRBJ1-1, is DGGITQSPKYLFRKEGQNVTLSCEQNLNHDAMYWYRQDPGQGLRLIYYSQIVNDFQKGDIAEGYSVSREKKESFPLTVTSAQKNPTAFYLCASTTVGQGLTEAFFGQGTRLTVV.

The chain combines TRBV4-1 with TRBJ2-5; no firm D call. Trimming took off 0 bases at V and 7 bases at J, with 15 bases between the two ends. Germline CDR1 and CDR2: MGHRA and YSYEKL. The CDR3 totals 15 residues. CDR3 nucleotide sequence: TGCGCCAGCAGCCAAGATCGGGCCGCCCTTGGGACCCAGTACTTC. Translation: CASSQDRAALGTQYF.

The V gene is TRBV5-6, the J gene TRBJ1-6, with D possibly TRBD1 on 6 matching bases. CDR1 and CDR2 from the germline V gene are SGHDT and YYEEEE. The V end lost 0 bases, the J end lost 5 bases, and 9 bases lay between the germline ends. There are 15 residues in the CDR3. CDR3 DNA sequence: TGTGCCAGCAGCTTGGTGGGACAACATAATTCACCCCTCCACTTT. This translates into CASSLVGQHNSPLHF.

This clone was seen once. The genes are TRBV5-1 and TRBJ1-3; TRBD1 matches 8 bases. V lost 3 bases and J lost 0; bases outside the gene matches: 11. Germline values: CDR1 SGHRS, CDR2 YFSETQ. The CDR3 loop spans 18 amino acids. For the CDR3, the DNA is TGCGCCAGCAGCTACTCCGGGACAGGCCTTTACTCTGGAAACACCATATATTTT. Translating it yields CASSYSGTGLYSGNTIYF.

The chain carries TRBV9 and TRBJ2-3, with a tentative D call TRBD2 (5 bases). The V gene lost 0 bases and the J gene lost 6 bases, with 11 bases spanning the gap. Germline V gives CDR1 SGDLS, CDR2 YYNGEE. This CDR3 contains 14 residues. The CDR3 protein is CASSVEWRGDTQYF. The DNA for the CDR3 is TGTGCCAGCAGCGTAGAGTGGCGCGGGGATACGCAGTATTTT.

The rearrangement links TRBV5-1 to TRBJ1-6; D call uncertain. With 0 bases removed from V and 1 base from J, the gap between germline ends came to 20 bases. Germline CDR1 SGHRS, CDR2 YFSETQ. The CDR3 covers 20 residues. For the CDR3, the DNA is TGCGCCAGCAGCTTGGTGCCGTGGACCCGGGAGACGTCCTATAATTCACCCCTCCACTTT. Translation gives CASSLVPWTRETSYNSPLHF.

In nucleotides, the CDR3 is TGTGCCAGCAGCCAAGACCCCGTGGGACAGGGGAGGGCTTATAGCAATCAGCCCCAGCATTTT. Protein: CASSQDPVGQGRAYSNQPQHF. This chain connects TRBV4-2 to TRBJ1-5; 10 bases map to TRBD1. Germline V gene lookup returns CDR1 LGHNA and CDR2 YNFKEQ. The CDR3 has 21 amino acids. The V and J ends lost 0 bases and 0 bases, in that order; junction bases with no gene match: 14.

The rearrangement links TRBV28 to TRBJ1-3, with D uncertain. Germline values: CDR1 MDHEN, CDR2 SYDVKM. The CDR3 is 15 amino acids. V gave up 4 bases and J gave up 0 bases, with 10 bases separating them. This chain's CDR3 is CASSSSDNSGNTIYF. In nucleotides, the CDR3 is TGTGCCAGCAGTTCCTCCGACAACTCTGGAAACACCATATATTTT.

This chain joins TRBV2 and TRBJ1-3; D remains ambiguous. This CDR3 is built from 13 residues. In germline, CDR1 is SNHLY, CDR2 FYNNEI. Trimming stripped 8 bases from V and 2 bases from J, with 10 bases between. Here the CDR3 DNA reads TGTGCCAGCGAAAGGTTTGCTGGAAACACCATATATTTT. Translation: CASERFAGNTIYF. Complete variable domain (other parts from reference TRBV2 and TRBJ1-3): EPEVTQTPSHQVTQMGQEVILRCVPISNHLYFYWYRQILGQKVEFLVSFYNNEISEKSEIFDDQFSVERPDGSNFTLKIRSTKLEDSAMYFCASERFAGNTIYFGEGSWLTVV.

The chain has TRBV7-2 and TRBJ1-1; TRBD1 is a possible D gene (5 bases). This CDR3 spans 15 amino acids. Trimming left V 5 bases short and J 0 bases short, with 13 bases between. CDR1 is SGHTA, CDR2 FQGNSA, per germline. The CDR3 nucleotides are TGTGCCAGCAGCCCCCTCGGGGCGATGAACACTGAAGCTTTCTTT. Translating gives CASSPLGAMNTEAFF.

The V and J genes are TRBV6-5 and TRBJ1-5; unclear D gene. CDR1 and CDR2 (germline): MNHEY, SVGAGI. This CDR3 spans 13 amino acids. V was pared by 6 bases and J by 5 bases, with 11 bases between. CDR3: CASRHGGDQPQHF. The DNA of the CDR3 is TGTGCCAGCAGGCATGGAGGAGATCAGCCCCAGCATTTT.

This clone was observed a single time. V usage is TRBV5-1 and J usage is TRBJ1-2; 7 bases agree with TRBD1. This CDR3 is built from 14 residues. Germline V gene sequence: CDR1 SGHRS, CDR2 YFSETQ. V dropped 4 bases and J dropped 4; count of bases not matched to a gene: 7. CDR3 in amino acids: CASSGGTAGYGYTF. The CDR3 DNA reads as TGCGCCAGCAGCGGGGGGACAGCGGGCTATGGCTACACCTTC.

The chain carries TRBV7-9 and TRBJ2-5, with unresolved D. The CDR3 sequence is 13 residues long. Germline assignment: CDR1 SEHNR and CDR2 FQNEAQ (reference sequence). V was trimmed by 1 base and J by 2 bases, leaving 5 bases between them. The CDR3 DNA sequence: TGTGCCAGCAGCTTAGGGGAACAAGAGACCCAGTACTTC. This sequence encodes CASSLGEQETQYF. The entire variable domain, with the rest obtained from reference TRBV7-9 and TRBJ2-5, is as follows: DTGVSQNPRHKITKRGQNVTFRCDPISEHNRLYWYRQTLGQGPEFLTYFQNEAQLEKSRLLSDRFSAERPKGSFSTLEIQRTEQGDSAMYLCASSLGEQETQYFGPGTRLLVL.

The V call is TRBV2, the J call TRBJ1-5; TRBD1 matches at 9 bases. Germline CDR1 reads SNHLY; CDR2 reads FYNNEI. This CDR3 has 15 amino acids. The V gene end was trimmed by 8 bases and the J gene end by 4 bases; junction bases not matched to a gene: 9. The CDR3 loop reads CASAPRDRVNQPQHF. In DNA form, the CDR3 reads TGTGCCAGCGCTCCCCGGGACAGGGTAAATCAGCCCCAGCATTTT.

This chain connects TRBV27 to TRBJ2-1; D unclear. Between the trimmed V and J ends, which lost 6 bases and 6 bases, there was a span of 12 bases. Germline V gene sequence: CDR1 MNHEY, CDR2 SMNVEV (reference sequence). The CDR3 loop spans 13 amino acids. CDR3 region: CASRGLPGNEQFF. The CDR3 DNA reads TGTGCCAGCAGAGGCCTACCAGGCAATGAGCAGTTCTTC.

The chain recombines TRBV14 with TRBJ1-4; the D is unclear. V was cut by 5 bases and J by 4 bases, with 17 bases left in between. Germline assignment: CDR1 SGHDN and CDR2 FVKESK. The CDR3 spans 16 residues. The CDR3 is CASSFFSDAFNEKLFF. The CDR3 coding sequence is TGTGCCAGCAGCTTCTTTTCGGACGCCTTTAATGAAAAACTGTTTTTT.

The chain uses TRBV7-2 and TRBJ1-1, with no clear D. Germline lookup yields CDR1 SGHTA and CDR2 FQGNSA. The length of the CDR3 is 15 residues. The V end lost 2 bases, the J end lost 8 bases, and 18 bases lay between the germline ends. CDR3 amino acids: CASSLPLGGSREAFF. CDR3 nucleotides: TGTGCCAGCAGCTTACCCCTGGGAGGTTCCAGAGAAGCTTTCTTT.

This CDR3 is CASSQYNEQFF. CDR3 coding DNA: TGTGCCAGCAGCCAGTACAATGAGCAGTTCTTC. The chain has TRBV27 and TRBJ2-1; D is undetermined. This CDR3 spans 11 amino acids. The V gene lost 6 bases and the J gene lost 4 bases, with 4 bases spanning the gap. Germline V gene lookup returns CDR1 MNHEY and CDR2 SMNVEV (reference sequence).

The V call is TRBV9, the J call TRBJ1-1; D may be TRBD1 (6 bases). Germline lookup yields CDR1 SGDLS and CDR2 YYNGEE. V lost 4 bases to trimming and J lost 3 bases, with 10 bases between them. The CDR3 length is 13 residues. This CDR3 reads CASSNHRDTEAFF. CDR3 bases: TGTGCCAGCAGCAACCACAGGGACACTGAAGCTTTCTTT.

This chain joins TRBV5-6 and TRBJ2-2, with TRBD2 matching 8 bases. The V and J ends lost 5 bases and 5 bases, in that order; junction bases with no gene match: 2. The CDR3 is 13 residues long. Germline V gene data show CDR1 as SGHDT and CDR2 as YYEEEE. In nucleotides, the CDR3 is TGTGCCAGCAGTGCGGGAGGAACCGGGGAGCTGTTTTTT. This encodes CASSAGGTGELFF.

The chain has TRBV11-2 and TRBJ2-6, with D possibly matching TRBD1 (5 bases). The CDR3 runs to 16 residues. The V and J ends lost 1 base and 0 bases respectively, with 7 bases between them. From germline, CDR1 is SGHAT and CDR2 FQNNGV. CDR3 loop: CASSLVDSSGANVLTF. CDR3 bases: TGTGCCAGCAGCTTAGTCGACAGCTCTGGGGCCAACGTCCTGACTTTC.